A selection of T cell receptor beta chains follows, all from one sample in a study of blood T cell repertoires in COVID-19. The data were produced by immunoSEQ multiplex PCR, yet TCRdb's version contains in-frame clones alone and is incomplete. The data show some 380,000 clones, roughly 77% seen once. The sample comprised peripheral blood. These receptors were collected from a human donor with acute or convalescent COVID-19. The donor label of this sample is uncertain. Both conserved end residues are part of each CDR3. D genes are given only for firm matches. Only some rows state a clone size, as once, few, many or a class for expanded clones.

V: TRBV5-1; size: -; D: TRBD1; J: TRBJ2-2; CDR3: CASSLPGQGIAGELFF; DNA: TGCGCCAGCAGCTTACCGGGACAGGGTATCGCCGGGGAGCTGTTTTTT
V: TRBV11-2; size: few; D: TRBD1; J: TRBJ1-2; CDR3: CASSWGQGAYGYTF; DNA: TGTGCCAGCAGCTGGGGACAGGGGGCCTATGGCTACACCTTC
V: TRBV5-5; size: -; D: -; J: TRBJ1-1; CDR3: CASSIGFLTRAFF; DNA: TGTGCCAGCAGCATCGGCTTTCTGACTCGAGCTTTCTTT
V: TRBV18; size: -; D: TRBD1; J: TRBJ1-5; CDR3: CASSTGGNQPQHF; DNA: TGTGCCAGCTCGACAGGGGGCAATCAGCCCCAGCATTTT
V: TRBV5-1; size: -; D: -; J: TRBJ1-2; CDR3: CASSLAPARGGYTF; DNA: TGCGCCAGCAGCTTGGCCCCAGCCAGGGGCGGCTACACCTTC
V: TRBV2; size: -; D: -; J: TRBJ1-1; CDR3: CASSVSKLSGTEAFF; DNA: TGTGCCAGCAGTGTCTCGAAGTTGTCAGGCACTGAAGCTTTCTTT
V: TRBV18; size: -; D: -; J: TRBJ2-3; CDR3: CASSPGAGRVTQYF; DNA: TGTGCCAGCTCACCGGGAGCTGGGCGAGTTACGCAGTATTTT
V: TRBV7-9; size: -; D: -; J: TRBJ2-5; CDR3: CASSLVGQGQETQYF; DNA: TGTGCCAGCAGCTTAGTGGGGCAGGGCCAAGAGACCCAGTACTTC
V: TRBV4-2; size: few; D: TRBD2; J: TRBJ2-1; CDR3: CASRASGRYNEQFF; DNA: TGTGCCAGCAGGGCTAGCGGGAGGTACAATGAGCAGTTCTTC
V: TRBV7-9; size: -; D: -; J: TRBJ2-3; CDR3: CASSLSSLLTPTHTDTQYF; DNA: TGTGCCAGCAGCTTAAGTTCCTTACTAACCCCAACCCACACAGATACGCAGTATTTT
V: TRBV2; size: -; D: TRBD1; J: TRBJ2-3; CDR3: CASRGDRGNTDTQYF; DNA: TGTGCCAGCAGGGGGGACAGGGGTAACACAGATACGCAGTATTTT
V: TRBV12-3/TRBV12-4; size: once; D: -; J: TRBJ1-5; CDR3: CASSPTRNQPQHF; DNA: TGTGCCAGCAGTCCCACGAGGAATCAGCCCCAGCATTTT
V: TRBV20-1; size: -; D: -; J: TRBJ2-6; CDR3: CSASSIKTGANVLTF; DNA: TGCAGTGCTAGTTCAATCAAAACTGGGGCCAACGTCCTGACTTTC
V: TRBV29-1; size: -; D: -; J: TRBJ1-2; CDR3: CSVGQNYGYTF; DNA: TGCAGCGTGGGACAAAACTATGGCTACACCTTC
V: TRBV7-9; size: -; D: TRBD2; J: TRBJ2-3; CDR3: CASSSGEGTDTQYF; DNA: TGTGCCAGCAGCTCCGGGGAGGGTACAGATACGCAGTATTTT
V: TRBV5-4; size: -; D: -; J: TRBJ1-1; CDR3: CASSPQGFFSEAFF; DNA: TGTGCCAGCAGCCCTCAGGGTTTCTTCTCTGAAGCTTTCTTT
V: TRBV30; size: few; D: -; J: TRBJ2-7; CDR3: CAWKGDLPYEQYF; DNA: TGTGCCTGGAAGGGGGACCTGCCCTACGAGCAGTACTTC
V: TRBV5-1; size: -; D: TRBD2; J: TRBJ2-2; CDR3: CASTPTSGANTGELFF; DNA: TGCGCCAGCACCCCGACTAGCGGGGCGAACACCGGGGAGCTGTTTTTT
V: TRBV6-5; size: -; D: TRBD2; J: TRBJ2-2; CDR3: CASSSLAGEAGELFF; DNA: TGTGCCAGCAGTTCACTAGCGGGGGAGGCCGGGGAGCTGTTTTTT
V: TRBV5-1; size: once; D: -; J: TRBJ1-6; CDR3: CASSLAGGRNSPLHF; DNA: TGCGCCAGCAGCTTGGCCGGCGGCCGTAATTCACCCCTCCACTTT
V: TRBV5-1; size: -; D: TRBD1; J: TRBJ2-1; CDR3: CASSRLGGHNEQFF; DNA: TGCGCCAGCAGCCGCCTAGGGGGCCACAATGAGCAGTTCTTC
V: TRBV9; size: -; D: TRBD1; J: TRBJ2-7; CDR3: CASSVTSGGEQYF; DNA: TGTGCCAGCAGCGTAACCTCAGGGGGCGAGCAGTACTTC
V: TRBV28; size: -; D: -; J: TRBJ1-3; CDR3: CARPANWGNTIYF; DNA: TGTGCCAGACCGGCAAACTGGGGCAACACCATATATTTT
V: TRBV20-1; size: -; D: -; J: TRBJ2-7; CDR3: CSAILNSGQYF; DNA: TGCAGTGCAATACTAAATTCGGGGCAGTACTTC
V: TRBV18; size: -; D: TRBD1; J: TRBJ2-2; CDR3: CASSPNTPGGGELFF; DNA: TGTGCCAGCTCACCAAACACTCCAGGGGGCGGGGAGCTGTTTTTT
V: TRBV12-3/TRBV12-4; size: -; D: -; J: TRBJ1-5; CDR3: CATAADSNQPQHF; DNA: TGTGCCACGGCGGCAGATAGCAATCAGCCCCAGCATTTT
V: TRBV6-5; size: -; D: -; J: TRBJ1-2; CDR3: CASSYSISGIHYGYTF; DNA: TGTGCCAGCAGTTACTCGATTTCGGGAATCCACTATGGCTACACCTTC
V: TRBV6-5; size: few; D: -; J: TRBJ1-1; CDR3: CASSLNRVAEAFF; DNA: TGTGCCAGCAGTTTAAACAGGGTGGCTGAAGCTTTCTTT
V: TRBV28; size: -; D: TRBD1; J: TRBJ2-7; CDR3: CASLRQGASYEQYF; DNA: TGTGCCAGCCTTCGACAGGGGGCATCCTACGAGCAGTACTTC